One sample yielded the 29 T cell receptor beta chains listed below, sequenced in a study of response to subunit inactivated influenza vaccine. TCRdb re-derived calls from the RT-PCR reads in MiXCR, one entry per CDR3 protein. This table holds hundreds of thousands of distinct CDR3 sequences, about a fifth found once. The sequences come from PBMCs from blood, collected 5 days after vaccination. Source of these receptors: a man in his fifties who received an inactivated influenza vaccine.

This clonotype was seen only a few times. This chain connects TRBV11-2 to TRBJ2-1; TRBD1 might be the D (6 bases). The V and J ends lost 1 base and 14 bases respectively, with 15 bases between them. This CDR3 contains 13 residues. Germline V CDR1 and CDR2: SGHAT, FQNNGV. The CDR3 protein is CASSLVWQGNEFF. The CDR3 region has the DNA TGTGCCAGCAGCTTAGTGTGGCAGGGGAATGAGTTCTTC.

In this sample, this clonotype turned up once. The genes are TRBV11-2 and TRBJ2-7; tentative D call: TRBD1 (6 bases). Trimming pared 8 bases from V and 6 bases from J, leaving 14 bases between. Germline CDR1 reads SGHAT; CDR2 reads FQNNGV. This CDR3 contains 12 residues. CDR3 in DNA: TGTGCCAGCTGCCAGGGGTGGGGCGAGCAGTACTTC. Translation: CASCQGWGEQYF.

This clonotype was observed a few times. This sequence joins TRBV5-1 and TRBJ1-6; D is ambiguous. Germline V gene data show CDR1 as SGHRS and CDR2 as YFSETQ. The V gene lost 0 bases and the J gene lost 9 bases, with 10 bases spanning the gap. The CDR3 length is 14 residues. CDR3 region: CASSLGGISSPLHF. DNA of the CDR3: TGCGCCAGCAGCTTGGGTGGCATCTCTTCACCCCTCCACTTT.

This clonotype was observed at least ten times. This chain joins TRBV7-9 and TRBJ2-5; no firm D call. With 9 bases removed from V and 2 bases from J, the gap between germline ends came to 7 bases. The CDR3 loop spans 11 amino acids. Germline loops: CDR1 SEHNR, CDR2 FQNEAQ (reference sequence). In DNA, the CDR3 is TGTGCCAGTAGACTTCAAGAGACCCAGTACTTC. It translates to CASRLQETQYF. The variable domain in full, with the rest retrieved from reference TRBV7-9 and TRBJ2-5, is DTGVSQNPRHKITKRGQNVTFRCDPISEHNRLYWYRQTLGQGPEFLTYFQNEAQLEKSRLLSDRFSAERPKGSFSTLEIQRTEQGDSAMYLCASRLQETQYFGPGTRLLVL.

This clonotype was recorded a few times. V usage is TRBV29-1 and J usage is TRBJ1-1; tentatively, D is TRBD1 (5 bases). The germline CDR1 and CDR2 sequences are SQVTM and ANQGSEA. Trimming left V 4 bases short and J 8 bases short, with 11 bases between. CDR3 length: 11 residues. CDR3 nucleotide sequence: TGCAGCGTTGCCTCGGCAGGGGAAGCTTTCTTT. This sequence encodes CSVASAGEAFF.

This clonotype was seen repeatedly, ten times or more. The chain recombines TRBV29-1 with TRBJ1-2; 7 positions agree with TRBD1. The V gene's germline CDR1 is SQVTM and CDR2 ANQGSEA. With 5 bases clipped from V and 1 base from J, the junction kept 4 bases outside the gene matches. The CDR3 consists of 13 residues. The CDR3 loop reads CSVKGQVNYGYTF. Here the CDR3 DNA reads TGCAGCGTTAAAGGACAGGTTAACTATGGCTACACCTTC.

This clonotype was observed a handful of times. V gene TRBV12-3 or TRBV12-4 combines with J gene TRBJ1-5, with a tentative D call TRBD1 (6 bases). CDR3 size: 15 residues. The germline V and J ends were trimmed by 2 bases and 8 bases, with 16 bases remaining between them. The CDR3, as DNA: TGTGCCAGCAGTTTAAGCCGCGGGGGCGAGGAGCCCCAGCATTTT. It codes for CASSLSRGGEEPQHF.

V gene TRBV5-1 combines with J gene TRBJ2-2, with D perhaps given as TRBD1 or TRBD2 (5 bases each). CDR1 and CDR2 from the germline V gene are SGHRS and YFSETQ. V lost 0 bases and J 6 bases, leaving 6 bases between the germline ends. This CDR3 comprises 13 residues. Written as DNA, the CDR3 is TGCGCCAGCAGCTTGGTGGGACCCGGGGAGCTGTTTTTT. It yields the protein CASSLVGPGELFF.

The chain has TRBV5-1 and TRBJ1-2; D is unresolved. The CDR3 is 16 amino acids. V lost 4 bases, J lost 4 bases, and 20 bases lay in between. Germline V gene sequence: CDR1 SGHRS, CDR2 YFSETQ. CDR3 DNA: TGCGCCAGCAGCCCCTCCCGGACGGACCTAGGCTATGGCTACACCTTC. As protein: CASSPSRTDLGYGYTF.

This clonotype has more than one count but fewer than ten. This rearrangement joins TRBV7-2 to TRBJ1-2, with D possibly matching TRBD1 (5 bases). Looked up from germline, CDR1 is SGHTA and CDR2 is FQGNSA. The CDR3 loop spans 14 amino acids. V was pared by 2 bases and J by 4 bases, with 11 bases between. CDR3 in amino acids: CASSLNGASYGYTF. The DNA for the CDR3 is TGTGCCAGCAGCTTAAACGGGGCTTCCTATGGCTACACCTTC. The whole variable domain, remainder taken from reference TRBV7-2 and TRBJ1-2, is GAGVSQSPSNKVTEKGKDVELRCDPISGHTALYWYRQSLGQGLEFLIYFQGNSAPDKSGLPSDRFSAERTGGSVSTLTIQRTQQEDSAVYLCASSLNGASYGYTFGSGTRLTVV.

The V and J genes are TRBV10-2 and TRBJ1-3; D is unresolved. Germline-derived CDR1 and CDR2 are WSHSY and SAAADI. V shed 7 bases and J shed 9 bases, with 10 bases lying between them. The CDR3 is made up of 11 amino acids. The CDR3 protein is CASIVGGTIYF. The CDR3 bases are TGCGCCAGCATCGTGGGAGGCACCATATATTTT.

The chain carries TRBV11-2 and TRBJ2-7; D call uncertain. Germline-derived CDR1 and CDR2 are SGHAT and FQNNGV. V gave up 5 bases and J gave up 2 bases, with 10 bases separating them. CDR3 length: 13 residues. This chain's CDR3 is CASSIRPPYEQYF. CDR3 DNA sequence: TGTGCCAGCAGCATCCGACCCCCCTACGAGCAGTACTTC.

The chain has TRBV12-3 or TRBV12-4 and TRBJ2-1; 12 nucleotides match TRBD2. CDR3 length: 15 amino acids. The trim removed 5 bases at V and 8 bases at J, leaving 7 bases unmatched. The CDR3 DNA sequence: TGTGCCAGCAGTCCTCCTAGCGGGGGGGCCTATGAGCAGTTCTTC. Amino acid sequence: CASSPPSGGAYEQFF.

The chain joins TRBV5-1 to TRBJ1-2; 10 bases are a match to TRBD1. J was trimmed by 3 bases and V by 0 bases; bases with no gene match: 2. Germline assignment: CDR1 SGHRS and CDR2 YFSETQ. The CDR3 runs to 15 residues. The CDR3: CASSLVGTGDYGYTF. The CDR3 nucleotides read TGCGCCAGCAGCTTGGTTGGGACAGGGGACTATGGCTACACCTTC.

This sequence joins TRBV5-1 and TRBJ2-5; 11 nucleotides agree with TRBD2. The CDR3 runs 14 residues. With V trimmed by 2 bases and J by 5 bases, 2 bases remained unmatched. Germline V lookup: CDR1 SGHRS, CDR2 YFSETQ. This chain's CDR3 is CASSLLAGDETQYF. The CDR3 region has the DNA TGCGCCAGCAGCTTACTAGCGGGAGACGAGACCCAGTACTTC.

The chain uses TRBV12-3 or TRBV12-4 and TRBJ1-1; 7 bases are a match to TRBD1. J was trimmed by 4 bases and V by 10 bases; bases with no gene match: 6. CDR3 length: 12 amino acids. As DNA, the CDR3 is TGTGCCACCCAGACAGGGTTCACTGAAGCTTTCTTT. Its protein product is CATQTGFTEAFF.

The sample holds a few counts of this clonotype. The V call is TRBV6-1, the J call TRBJ1-1, with D uncertain. V lost 0 bases, J lost 6 bases, and 17 bases lay in between. The CDR3 spans 16 residues. Looked up from germline, CDR1 is MNHNS and CDR2 is SASEGT. CDR3 amino acids: CASSEAGFKRVPEAFF. The CDR3 coding sequence is TGTGCCAGCAGTGAAGCCGGTTTTAAGCGTGTCCCTGAAGCTTTCTTT.

CDR3 coding DNA: TGTGCCAGCAGCCCCGGTTACCGGGTACTGTACAATGAGCAGTTCTTC. Its protein is CASSPGYRVLYNEQFF. The chain links TRBV12-3 or TRBV12-4 to TRBJ2-1; D remains unclear. This CDR3 contains 16 residues. The V end was cut by 6 bases, the J end by 4 bases, with 19 bases between.

The V call is TRBV6-1, the J call TRBJ1-3; a weak D match, TRBD1 (5 bases). Per germline, CDR1 MNHNS and CDR2 SASEGT. Trimming took 3 bases from V and 4 from J, leaving 10 bases between them. This CDR3 comprises 14 residues. Here the CDR3 DNA reads TGTGCCAGCAGTGATAGGGGTGCAGGAAACACCATATATTTT. Translating it yields CASSDRGAGNTIYF.

The chain recombines TRBV4-3 with TRBJ2-5, with a weak D call TRBD2 (5 bases). The CDR3 covers 14 residues. The germline V and J ends were trimmed by 0 bases and 3 bases, with 8 bases remaining between them. Germline CDR1 LGHNA, CDR2 YSLEER. For the CDR3, the DNA is TGCGCCAGCAGCCAAGACCCGAGGGAAGAGACCCAGTACTTC. It yields the protein CASSQDPREETQYF.

Only a few counts were recorded for this clonotype. The CDR3 DNA reads TGTGCCAGCAGTTTCGCGGGATGGGGGAGGAACTCCTACGAGCAGTACTTC. It specifies CASSFAGWGRNSYEQYF. The genes are TRBV12-3 or TRBV12-4 and TRBJ2-7; perhaps TRBD2 as D (6 bases). V lost 3 bases, J lost 0 bases, and 18 bases lay in between. This CDR3 comprises 17 residues.

The sample holds a few counts of this clonotype. This chain joins TRBV3-1 and TRBJ2-1, with 14 positions matching TRBD2. The CDR3 covers 22 residues. The ends lost 4 bases at V and 7 bases at J; junction bases unmatched: 24. In germline, CDR1 is LGHDT, CDR2 YNNKEL (reference sequence). The CDR3 bases are TGTGCCAGCAGCCCATATCCCTCTATTTCCGGGACTAGCGGGAGCCTCTTGAATGAGCAGTTCTTC. Its protein is CASSPYPSISGTSGSLLNEQFF.

This clonotype was detected a few times. V gene TRBV5-1 combines with J gene TRBJ1-6; a weak D match, TRBD1 (6 bases). The CDR3 has 15 amino acids. V lost 3 bases to trimming and J lost 6 bases, with 13 bases between them. Germline CDR1 and CDR2: SGHRS and YFSETQ. The CDR3, as DNA: TGCGCCAGCAGCTCCGGACAGTTGGGTAATTCACCCCTCCACTTT. Translated, it gives CASSSGQLGNSPLHF.

This clonotype showed up many times. This chain uses TRBV7-2 with TRBJ1-5; D gene ambiguous. V lost 1 base and J lost 3, with 4 bases in between. The CDR3 has 13 amino acids. Germline assignment: CDR1 SGHTA and CDR2 FQGNSA. The CDR3 DNA follows: TGTGCCAGCAGCTTAGTGACCAATCAGCCCCAGCATTTT. It is translated as CASSLVTNQPQHF.

This rearrangement joins TRBV12-3 or TRBV12-4 to TRBJ2-5, with 8 bases matching TRBD2. V lost 0 bases, J lost 1 base, and 4 bases stayed unmatched. The CDR3 covers 16 residues. CDR3 amino acids: CASSLALTSGQETQYF. The CDR3 DNA sequence: TGTGCCAGCAGTTTAGCGCTAACTAGCGGCCAAGAGACCCAGTACTTC.

This clonotype appeared a few times. V and J are TRBV27 and TRBJ2-3; 12 bases fit TRBD2. The CDR3 sequence is 14 residues long. Germline lookup yields CDR1 MNHEY and CDR2 SMNVEV (reference sequence). V shed 10 bases and J 1 base; nucleotides not matched to a gene: 3. Written as DNA, the CDR3 is TGTGCCACCCGACTAGCGGGAGGCACAGATACGCAGTATTTT. It codes for CATRLAGGTDTQYF.

As for this clonotype: The junction departs from the called germline gene at one end, perhaps through a read error. V is TRBV4-2 and J is TRBJ2-3, with a possible D match to TRBD1 (5 bases). Germline CDR1 is LGHNA and CDR2 is YNFKEQ. This CDR3 region has 14 residues. The CDR3 spells CVSSQDRGSDTQYF. The CDR3 DNA follows: TGTGTCAGCAGCCAAGATAGGGGCTCGGATACGCAGTATTTT.

This clonotype was found a few times. The V and J genes are TRBV28 and TRBJ2-2; D ambiguous. CDR1 is MDHEN and CDR2 is SYDVKM in the germline V gene. Trimming cost V 10 bases and J 0 bases, with 9 bases left between them. CDR3 length equals 13 residues. For the CDR3, the DNA is TGTGCCATCGTGGACCCGAACACCGGGGAGCTGTTTTTT. Amino acids: CAIVDPNTGELFF.

The table lists this clonotype with many counts. The V call is TRBV10-3, the J call TRBJ1-3; D may be TRBD1 (6 bases). From germline, CDR1 is ENHRY and CDR2 SYGVKD. The CDR3 is 14 amino acids. V lost 5 bases, J lost 0 bases, and 8 bases lay in between. The CDR3 here is CAISKDSSGNTIYF. CDR3 nucleotides: TGTGCCATCAGTAAGGACAGCTCTGGAAACACCATATATTTT.